The clone carrying this T cell receptor (beta chain) was detected once. The target antigen is unknown. The ends lost 3 bases at V and 4 bases at J; junction bases unmatched: 8. The CDR3 is made up of 15 amino acids. Germline CDR1 and CDR2: WNHNN and SYGVQD (reference sequence). These data originate in a study of cytomegalovirus exposure and HLA in healthy donors. PCR used 60 Vbeta primers and 13 Jbeta primers. The data were produced by immunoSEQ multiplex PCR, yet TCRdb's version contains in-frame clones alone and is incomplete. The table lists about 120,000 clones, around four fifths of them singletons. The study's findings and limits: In a later analysis, most CMV-associated TCR beta chains appeared HLA-restricted.

The source is a middle-aged woman in good health and CMV-seropositive. Material for sequencing was PBMCs. This chain connects TRBV10-1 to TRBJ2-7; TRBD1 matches at 8 bases. As DNA, the CDR3 is TGCGCCAGCAGTGAATACAGGGGGATGGGTTACGAGCAGTACTTC. Protein sequence: CASSEYRGMGYEQYF.